This TCR beta chain was profiled in a study of blood T cell repertoires in COVID-19. Study as a whole: The samples span acute and convalescent COVID-19 from the United States, Italy and Spain. PBMCs, B-cell-depleted T cells, or T cells were the source of the cDNA or gDNA that made up the material.

Per the authors' pipeline: Counts of nucleated cells, estimated from reference gene primer amplification, were obtained. Some clones are missing from TCRdb's copy, which holds only in-frame ones; the method was immunoSEQ multiplex PCR. That table gives V, J and clone size, and the DNA gave D and trimming. The repertoire holds some 220,000 clones, with approximately 80% as singletons. This clone came up a few times. The CDR3 has 12 residues. The ends were cut back, 5 bases at V and 9 bases at J, with 11 bases in the middle. Germline assignment: CDR1 SGHAT and CDR2 FQNNGV. Material: peripheral blood. The V gene is TRBV11-2, the J gene TRBJ2-1, with D uncertain. This receptor was obtained from a man between 45 and 60 years old with active or convalescent COVID-19. The CDR3, as DNA: TGTGCCAGCAGCCATCCCCTCAGTGAGCAGTTCTTC. Translated: CASSHPLSEQFF. The full variable domain, rest sourced from reference TRBV11-2 and TRBJ2-1, is EAGVAQSPRYKIIEKRQSVAFWCNPISGHATLYWYQQILGQGPKLLIQFQNNGVVDDSQLPKDRFSAERLKGVDSTLKIQPAKLEDSAVYLCASSHPLSEQFFGPGTRLTVL.